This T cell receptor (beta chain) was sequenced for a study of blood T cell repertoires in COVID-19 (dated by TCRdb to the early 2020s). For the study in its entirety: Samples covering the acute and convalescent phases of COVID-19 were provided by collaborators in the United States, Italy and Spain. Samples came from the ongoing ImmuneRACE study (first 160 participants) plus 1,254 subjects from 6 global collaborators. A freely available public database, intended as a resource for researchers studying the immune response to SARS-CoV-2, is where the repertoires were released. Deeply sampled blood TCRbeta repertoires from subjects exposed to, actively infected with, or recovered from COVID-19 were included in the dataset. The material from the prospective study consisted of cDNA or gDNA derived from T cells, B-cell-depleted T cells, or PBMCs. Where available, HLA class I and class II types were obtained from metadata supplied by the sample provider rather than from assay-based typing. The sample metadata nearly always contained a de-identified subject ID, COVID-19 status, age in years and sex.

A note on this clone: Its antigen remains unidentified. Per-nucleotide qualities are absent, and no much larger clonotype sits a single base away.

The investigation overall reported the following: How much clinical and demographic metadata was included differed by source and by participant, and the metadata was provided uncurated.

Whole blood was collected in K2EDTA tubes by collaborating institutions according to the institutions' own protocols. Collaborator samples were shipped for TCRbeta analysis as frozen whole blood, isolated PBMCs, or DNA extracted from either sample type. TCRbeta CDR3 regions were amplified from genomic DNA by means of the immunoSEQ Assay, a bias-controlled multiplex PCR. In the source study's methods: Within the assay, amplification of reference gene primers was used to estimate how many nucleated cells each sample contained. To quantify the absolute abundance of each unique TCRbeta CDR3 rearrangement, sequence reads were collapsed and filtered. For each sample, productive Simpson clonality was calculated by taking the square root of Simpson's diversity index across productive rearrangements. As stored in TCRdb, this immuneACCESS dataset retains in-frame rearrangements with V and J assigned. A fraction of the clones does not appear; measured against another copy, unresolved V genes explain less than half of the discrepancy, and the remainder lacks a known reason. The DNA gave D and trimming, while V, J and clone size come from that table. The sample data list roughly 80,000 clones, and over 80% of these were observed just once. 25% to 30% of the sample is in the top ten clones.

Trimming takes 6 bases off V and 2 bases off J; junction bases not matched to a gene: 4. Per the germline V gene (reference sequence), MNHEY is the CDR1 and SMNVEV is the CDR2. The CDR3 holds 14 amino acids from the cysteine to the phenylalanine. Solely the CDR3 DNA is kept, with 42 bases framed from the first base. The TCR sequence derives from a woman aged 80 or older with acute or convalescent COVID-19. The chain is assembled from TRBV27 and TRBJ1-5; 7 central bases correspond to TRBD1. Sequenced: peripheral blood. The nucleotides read TGTGCCAGCAGGAACAGGGGCGGCAATCAGCCCCAGCATTTT. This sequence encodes CASRNRGGNQPQHF.